This T cell receptor beta chain is drawn from a study of cytomegalovirus exposure and HLA in healthy donors. Findings of the study overall: No immune exposure information besides CMV serostatus was available. One variant, a missense change in DCLRE1C, was linked in a later analysis to TCR beta V- and J-gene trimming. Links to common viral pathogens appeared, in a later analysis, for several of the most significant clusters.

13 Jbeta primers and 60 Vbeta primers were used for the PCR. Here immunoSEQ multiplex PCR was the method, and the copy in TCRdb shows in-frame clones only, minus some. The top ten hold 5% to 6% of the sample, which has 130,000 or so clones, over 8% seen once. This clone was recorded a few times. What it binds is unknown. Per the germline V gene, CDR1 is SEHNR and CDR2 is FQNEAQ (reference sequence). The CDR3 has 15 amino acids. Losses at the gene ends were 8 bases for V and 5 bases for J; bases not matched to a gene: 9. This rearrangement joins TRBV7-9 to TRBJ2-1; 10 bases fit TRBD2. The sample was PBMCs. The origin of this receptor is a man aged 35-49 years in good health and CMV-seronegative. The CDR3 bases are TGTGCCAGCGCCTACGGACTAGCGGTAAACAATGAGCAGTTCTTC. It is translated as CASAYGLAVNNEQFF. The complete variable domain, with remaining parts taken from reference TRBV7-9 and TRBJ2-1, reads DTGVSQNPRHKITKRGQNVTFRCDPISEHNRLYWYRQTLGQGPEFLTYFQNEAQLEKSRLLSDRFSAERPKGSFSTLEIQRTEQGDSAMYLCASAYGLAVNNEQFFGPGTRLTVL.